This T cell receptor beta chain was captured in a study of T cell responses to AZD1222 COVID-19 vaccine. Overall study: Both about-4-week and about-12-week second-dose recipients were combined. The study, taken as a whole, reports: After the peak T cell response, and only then, were repertoires sampled.

On this clone: Its antigen is not known.

V lost 1 base and J 12 bases, leaving 9 bases between the germline ends. The CDR3 extends over 12 amino acids. CDR1 is KGHSH and CDR2 is LQKENI in the germline V gene. Data came from immunoSEQ multiplex PCR; TCRdb stores just in-frame clones and leaves some out. The sample includes roughly 120,000 clones, over 75% seen only once; the top ten take roughly 1.3%. The receptor was derived from an adult in good health. The chain couples TRBV18 to TRBJ1-4, with D possibly TRBD1 on 5 matching bases. Material: peripheral blood, obtained on day 0 of AZD1222 vaccination. As DNA, the CDR3 is TGTGCCAGCTCACCACTTGCGGGGGAACTGTTTTTT. As protein: CASSPLAGELFF.